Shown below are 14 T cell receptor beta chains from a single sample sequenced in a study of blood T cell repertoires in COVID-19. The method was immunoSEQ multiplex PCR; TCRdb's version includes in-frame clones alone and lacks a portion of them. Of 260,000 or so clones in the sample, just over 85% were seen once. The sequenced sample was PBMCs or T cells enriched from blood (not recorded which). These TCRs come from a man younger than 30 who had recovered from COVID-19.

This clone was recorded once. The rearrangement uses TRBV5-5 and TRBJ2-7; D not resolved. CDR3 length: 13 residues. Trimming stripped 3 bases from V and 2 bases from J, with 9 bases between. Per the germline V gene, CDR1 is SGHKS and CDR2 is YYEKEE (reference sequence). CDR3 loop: CASSSGSTYEQYF. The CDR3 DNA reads TGTGCCAGCAGCTCCGGGTCCACCTACGAGCAGTACTTC.

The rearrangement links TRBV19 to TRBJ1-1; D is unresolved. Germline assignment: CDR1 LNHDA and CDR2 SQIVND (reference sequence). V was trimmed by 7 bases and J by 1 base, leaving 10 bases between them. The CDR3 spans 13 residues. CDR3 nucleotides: TGTGCCAGTAAACGAACAGCGAACACTGAAGCTTTCTTT. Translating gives CASKRTANTEAFF. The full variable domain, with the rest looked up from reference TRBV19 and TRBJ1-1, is DGGITQSPKYLFRKEGQNVTLSCEQNLNHDAMYWYRQDPGQGLRLIYYSQIVNDFQKGDIAEGYSVSREKKESFPLTVTSAQKNPTAFYLCASKRTANTEAFFGQGTRLTVV.

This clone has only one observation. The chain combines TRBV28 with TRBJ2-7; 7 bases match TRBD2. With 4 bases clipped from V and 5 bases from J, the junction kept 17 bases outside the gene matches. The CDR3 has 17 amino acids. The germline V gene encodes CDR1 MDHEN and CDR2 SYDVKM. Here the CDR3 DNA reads TGTGCCAGCAGTTCCCCCGGAGCGGGACCAAGGTACCACGAGCAGTACTTC. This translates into CASSSPGAGPRYHEQYF. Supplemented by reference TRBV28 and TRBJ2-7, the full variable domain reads DVKVTQSSRYLVKRTGEKVFLECVQDMDHENMFWYRQDPGLGLRLIYFSYDVKMKEKGDIPEGYSVSREKKERFSLILESASTNQTSMYLCASSSPGAGPRYHEQYFGPGTRLTVT.

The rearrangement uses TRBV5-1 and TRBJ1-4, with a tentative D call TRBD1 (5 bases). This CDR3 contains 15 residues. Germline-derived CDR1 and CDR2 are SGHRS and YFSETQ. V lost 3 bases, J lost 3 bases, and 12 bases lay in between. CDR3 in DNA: TGCGCCAGCAGCTCTCAGGGCCACTCTAATGAAAAACTGTTTTTT. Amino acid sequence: CASSSQGHSNEKLFF. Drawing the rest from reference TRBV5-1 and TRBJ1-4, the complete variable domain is KAGVTQTPRYLIKTRGQQVTLSCSPISGHRSVSWYQQTPGQGLQFLFEYFSETQRNKGNFPGRFSGRQFSNSRSEMNVSTLELGDSALYLCASSSQGHSNEKLFFGSGTQLSVL.

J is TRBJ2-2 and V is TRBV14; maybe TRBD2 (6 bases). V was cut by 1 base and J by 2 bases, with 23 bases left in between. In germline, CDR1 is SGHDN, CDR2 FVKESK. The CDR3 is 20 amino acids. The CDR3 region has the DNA TGTGCCAGCAGCCAAGTTTACAGCCGGGACTCAGGATATAACACCGGGGAGCTGTTTTTT. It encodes CASSQVYSRDSGYNTGELFF.

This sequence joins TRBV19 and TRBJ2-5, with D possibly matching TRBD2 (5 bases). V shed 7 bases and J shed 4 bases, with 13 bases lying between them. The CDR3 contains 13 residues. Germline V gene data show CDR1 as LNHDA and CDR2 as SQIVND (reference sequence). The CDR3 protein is CASTGRGGETQYF. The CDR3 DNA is TGTGCCAGTACTGGGAGAGGAGGAGAGACCCAGTACTTC.

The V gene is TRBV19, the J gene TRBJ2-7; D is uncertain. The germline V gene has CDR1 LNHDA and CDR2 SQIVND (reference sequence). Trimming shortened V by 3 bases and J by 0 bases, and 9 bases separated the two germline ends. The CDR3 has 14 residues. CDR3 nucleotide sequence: TGTGCCAGTAGTATCAGTCCCAACTCCTACGAGCAGTACTTC. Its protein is CASSISPNSYEQYF.

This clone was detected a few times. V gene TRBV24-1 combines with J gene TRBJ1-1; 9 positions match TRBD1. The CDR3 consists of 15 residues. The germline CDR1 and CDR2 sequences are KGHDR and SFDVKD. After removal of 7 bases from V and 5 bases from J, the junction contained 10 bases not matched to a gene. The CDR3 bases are TGTGCCACCAGCGCTAATAACAGGGGGCGTACTGAAGCTTTCTTT. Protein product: CATSANNRGRTEAFF.

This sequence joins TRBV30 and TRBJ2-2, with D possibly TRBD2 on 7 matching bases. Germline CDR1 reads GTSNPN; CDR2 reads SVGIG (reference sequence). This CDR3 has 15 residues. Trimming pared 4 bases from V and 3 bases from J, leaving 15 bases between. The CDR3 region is CAWKYAGAYTGELFF. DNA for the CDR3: TGTGCCTGGAAGTATGCGGGGGCGTACACCGGGGAGCTGTTTTTT.

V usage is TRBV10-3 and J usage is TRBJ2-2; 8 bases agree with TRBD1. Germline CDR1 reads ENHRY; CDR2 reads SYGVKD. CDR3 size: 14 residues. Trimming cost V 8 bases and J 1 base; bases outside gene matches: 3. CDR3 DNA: TGTGCCATCGGACAGGGTATGAACACCGGGGAGCTGTTTTTT. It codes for CAIGQGMNTGELFF.

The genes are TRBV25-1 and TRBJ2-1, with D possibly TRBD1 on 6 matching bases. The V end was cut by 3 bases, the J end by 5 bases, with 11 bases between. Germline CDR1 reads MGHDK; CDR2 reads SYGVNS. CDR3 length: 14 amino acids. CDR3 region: CASSDLRQDNEQFF. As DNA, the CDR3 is TGTGCCAGCAGTGACCTCAGACAGGACAATGAGCAGTTCTTC.

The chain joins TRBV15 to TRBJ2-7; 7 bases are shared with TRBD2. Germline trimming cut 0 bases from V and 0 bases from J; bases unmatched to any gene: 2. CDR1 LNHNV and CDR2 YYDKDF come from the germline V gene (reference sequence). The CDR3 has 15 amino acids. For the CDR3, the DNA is TGTGCCACCAGCAGAGATCCGGGGGGCTCCTACGAGCAGTACTTC. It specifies CATSRDPGGSYEQYF.

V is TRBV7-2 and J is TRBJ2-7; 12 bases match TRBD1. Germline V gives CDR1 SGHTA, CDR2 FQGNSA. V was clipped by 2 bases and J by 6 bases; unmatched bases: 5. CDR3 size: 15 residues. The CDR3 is CASSLLWDRGREQYF. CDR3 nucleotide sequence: TGTGCCAGCAGCTTATTGTGGGACAGGGGGCGCGAGCAGTACTTC.

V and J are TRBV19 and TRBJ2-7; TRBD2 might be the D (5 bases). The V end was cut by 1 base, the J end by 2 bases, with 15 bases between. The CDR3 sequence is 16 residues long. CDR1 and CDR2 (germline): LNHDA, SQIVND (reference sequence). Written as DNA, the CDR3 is TGTGCCAGTAGTATAGTCCCAGGTGCGGGTCCCTACGAGCAGTACTTC. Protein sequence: CASSIVPGAGPYEQYF.